The T cell receptor beta chain described here comes from a study of shared clonotypes between healthy human individuals. This clone was seen only once. Only CD45RO-negative cells positively selected for CCR7 counted as naive CD8 cells, so terminally differentiated effector memory CD45RA+ cells were excluded. Some clones are missing from TCRdb's copy, which holds only in-frame ones; the method was immunoSEQ multiplex PCR. Of around 550,000 clones listed, 90% to 95% are singletons. The germline gives CDR1 SGHTA, CDR2 FQGNSA. The ends lost 4 bases at V and 6 bases at J; junction bases unmatched: 3. This CDR3 contains 14 residues.

The sample comprised naive CD8+ T cells sorted from blood. The TCR was taken from a woman aged 25-40 years in good health. The chain is built from TRBV7-2 and TRBJ2-2, with TRBD2 matching over 9 bases. CDR3 sequence reads: CASSSIAGAGELFF. CDR3 sequence (DNA): TGTGCCAGCAGCTCTATAGCGGGAGCCGGGGAGCTGTTTTTT.